This is a list of T cell receptor beta chains from one sample in a study of cytomegalovirus exposure and HLA in healthy donors. The repertoire was sequenced with immunoSEQ multiplex PCR; TCRdb's copy has only in-frame clones and lacks some. The sample carries about 130,000 clones, 75% to 85% recorded once. The specimen sequenced was PBMCs. Every receptor here comes from a man aged 45-65 years in good health and CMV-seronegative. Each CDR3 is given with its conserved first and last residue. A D gene is named only where the DNA matches it firmly. Clone sizes are given selectively: once, few, many, or a class where the clone is expanded.

cdr3_nt cdr3_aa v_call clone_size j_call d_call
TGTGCCAGCAGTGAAGTGGCCGGGTTTACCTACACCTTC CASSEVAGFTYTF TRBV2 once TRBJ1-2 .
TGTGCCAGCAGCCAAGTTGGGGGGAGGGGTAACTATGGCTACACCTTC CASSQVGGRGNYGYTF TRBV4-2 . TRBJ1-2 .
TGTGCCAGCAGTAGGCGGGCTAGCACAGATACGCAGTATTTT CASSRRASTDTQYF TRBV27 . TRBJ2-3 .
TGTGCCAGCAGTGCCACAGGGTACTATGGCTACACCTTC CASSATGYYGYTF TRBV6-5 . TRBJ1-2 .
TGTGCCAGCAGTACACCAGGGGGCGGCTATGGCTACACCTTC CASSTPGGGYGYTF TRBV6-5 . TRBJ1-2 TRBD1
TGTGCCAGCAGTGTCCGTCCTCGTGGAAACACCATATATTTT CASSVRPRGNTIYF TRBV2 . TRBJ1-3 .
TGTGCCAGCAGCTTCCGAGGGACTCCGAATGAAAAACTGTTTTTT CASSFRGTPNEKLFF TRBV5-4 . TRBJ1-4 .
TGTGCCAGCAGCTTAAGTCTAGCGGGGGCTTTGAATGAGCAGTTCTTC CASSLSLAGALNEQFF TRBV7-9 . TRBJ2-1 TRBD2
TGTGCCAGCAGCTTACAGGCAGGGGTAGAGCAGTACTTC CASSLQAGVEQYF TRBV13 . TRBJ2-7 .
TGTGCCAGCAGCCCCCAGGGGGCAGGGTGGGGTGGCTACACCTTC CASSPQGAGWGGYTF TRBV7-2 . TRBJ1-2 TRBD1
TGCAGCGTTCAGGGGGCAGGGACCTACGAGCAGTACTTC CSVQGAGTYEQYF TRBV29-1 . TRBJ2-7 TRBD1
TGTGCCAGCTCACCACCCGGCGGGGGGGCCTTTCGGGAGACCCAGTACTTC CASSPPGGGAFRETQYF TRBV18 few TRBJ2-5 TRBD2
TGCGCCAGCACCCAAGCGCGGGGCCTTTTTTATGGCTACACCTTC CASTQARGLFYGYTF TRBV4-3 . TRBJ1-2 .
TGTGCCTGGAGTGAATTCGGGGATTACAATGAGCAGTTCTTC CAWSEFGDYNEQFF TRBV30 few TRBJ2-1 .
TGTGCCAGTACTGATTGGACAGCCCTTAGCAATCAGCCCCAGCATTTT CASTDWTALSNQPQHF TRBV19 . TRBJ1-5 .
TGTGCCAGCAGTCCCCGAGGACAGGGACGGGAGACCCAGTACTTC CASSPRGQGRETQYF TRBV6-5 . TRBJ2-5 TRBD1
TGTGCCAGCAGTTCAAGGGGACTAGCGGGCGACTACAATGAGCAGTTCTTC CASSSRGLAGDYNEQFF TRBV27 . TRBJ2-1 TRBD2
TGCGCCAGCAGCCACCCGGACAGGGTAGACGGCTACACCTTC CASSHPDRVDGYTF TRBV4-3 . TRBJ1-2 TRBD1
TGCGCCAGCAGCCAAAGGGGCGAGGCCTATGAGCAGTTCTTC CASSQRGEAYEQFF TRBV4-3 few TRBJ2-1 .
TGTGCCAGCAGCTTGGGACTAGCGGGGGTAATAGAGACCCAGTACTTC CASSLGLAGVIETQYF TRBV7-9 . TRBJ2-5 TRBD2
TGTGCCAGCACCAACAGGGGCCCTCAGCCCCAGCATTTT CASTNRGPQPQHF TRBV7-2 . TRBJ1-5 TRBD1
TGTGCCACCCGGACAGACTACACTGAAGCTTTCTTT CATRTDYTEAFF TRBV10-3 . TRBJ1-1 .
TGTGCCAGCAGCAACAGGAGGAACACTGAAGCTTTCTTT CASSNRRNTEAFF TRBV6-5 . TRBJ1-1 .
TGCGCCAGCAGCCGACACGGACAGGGAGCAACTAATGAAAAACTGTTTTTT CASSRHGQGATNEKLFF TRBV4-1 . TRBJ1-4 TRBD1
TGTGCCAGCCGGAGGGAAGGGGTAGGGGACTATGGCTACACCTTC CASRREGVGDYGYTF TRBV2 once TRBJ1-2 .
TGTGCCAGCAGCTTGGTCGGAGGGCTCGGCGAGACCCAGTACTTC CASSLVGGLGETQYF TRBV5-4 . TRBJ2-5 .
TGTGCCAGCAGCTTGGGGGGAGATACTGAAGCTTTCTTT CASSLGGDTEAFF TRBV7-8 . TRBJ1-1 .
TGTGCCAGCAGCTTGCAAGAGGAGAGCTACGAGCAGTACTTC CASSLQEESYEQYF TRBV5-4 few TRBJ2-7 .
TGTGCCAGCAGCTTGGCGATAGGACAGGGGTGGGATGGCTACACCTTC CASSLAIGQGWDGYTF TRBV5-5 . TRBJ1-2 TRBD1
TGTGCCAGCTCACCAGTCCAGGGGGCTAGCTATGGCTACACCTTC CASSPVQGASYGYTF TRBV18 . TRBJ1-2 TRBD1
TGTGCCAGGGACAGCTCGAGCTACGAGCAGTACTTC CARDSSSYEQYF TRBV27 . TRBJ2-7 .
TGTGCCAGCAGCCATAGTACCGGGATCGGAGACACCGTTGACCAGTACTTC CASSHSTGIGDTVDQYF TRBV7-8 . TRBJ2-4 .
TGTGCCAGCAGTAGACAGTTCACAGATACGCAGTATTTT CASSRQFTDTQYF TRBV6-1 few TRBJ2-3 .
TGTGCCAGCAGTGAAGGTAGGACAGGGAGCCAGCCCCAGCATTTT CASSEGRTGSQPQHF TRBV2 . TRBJ1-5 TRBD1
TGTGCCAGCAGCTTGGTGGGGACTAATGAGCAGTTCTTC CASSLVGTNEQFF TRBV7-9 . TRBJ2-1 .
TGTGCCAGCTCATCTGAGACCCAGTACTTC CASSSETQYF TRBV18 . TRBJ2-5 .
TGTGCCAGTAGTATATTAGGCGGGGTCCCCTACAATGAGCAGTTCTTC CASSILGGVPYNEQFF TRBV19 . TRBJ2-1 .
TGCGCCAGCAGCCAAGATGGCCCCCGCCCAGGTCAGAATAATGAAAAACTGTTTTTT CASSQDGPRPGQNNEKLFF TRBV4-3 . TRBJ1-4 .
TGTGCCAGCAGTTACTCGAGGTGGAATGAGCAGTTCTTC CASSYSRWNEQFF TRBV6-5 . TRBJ2-1 .
TGTGCCAGCAGCTTGGCGCGGACAGCCTTGAACACCGGGGAGCTGTTTTTT CASSLARTALNTGELFF TRBV5-8 few TRBJ2-2 .
TGCGCCAGCAGCTTGACAGGGGTAGGGGATCAGCCCCAGCATTTT CASSLTGVGDQPQHF TRBV5-1 . TRBJ1-5 TRBD1
TGTGCCTGGAGTGGCCAGTTTAATTCCCCCCTCCACTTT CAWSGQFNSPLHF TRBV30 . TRBJ1-6 .
TGCGCCAGCAGCTTGGATGTGGGAGCGGAGACCCAGTACTTC CASSLDVGAETQYF TRBV5-1 . TRBJ2-5 .
TGTGCCAGCAGGCAACTCGTCTACGAGCAGTACTTC CASRQLVYEQYF TRBV6-1 . TRBJ2-7 .
TGTGCCAGTTCCCCCCCGAATCGGGCCGGGGAGCTGTTTTTT CASSPPNRAGELFF TRBV19 . TRBJ2-2 .
TGTGCCACCAGCAGCCTCCAATTCTCGTCGAGGAGCGGGGATACGCAGTATTTT CATSSLQFSSRSGDTQYF TRBV15 . TRBJ2-3 .
TGCGCCAGCAGCGGAGGGTCCGCGCTCACAGATACGCAGTATTTT CASSGGSALTDTQYF TRBV5-1 . TRBJ2-3 .
TGTGCCATCAGTAGCGACGGGAGCTCCTACAATGAGCAGTTCTTC CAISSDGSSYNEQFF TRBV10-3 . TRBJ2-1 .
TGTGCCAGCAGCGTAGCCCAGCAGGCCGTCGAAGCTTTCTTT CASSVAQQAVEAFF TRBV9 . TRBJ1-1 .
TGCGCCAGCAGCATTACAGGGCCCGATTCACCCCTCCACTTT CASSITGPDSPLHF TRBV5-1 . TRBJ1-6 .
TGTGCCAGCAGCTTACGGGACAGGGGCTATAATTCACCCCTCCACTTT CASSLRDRGYNSPLHF TRBV7-9 . TRBJ1-6 TRBD1
TGTGCCAGCAGCTTGGTATCAGCGGGGGGACAAGAGACCCAGTACTTC CASSLVSAGGQETQYF TRBV5-5 . TRBJ2-5 TRBD2
TGTGCCAGCAGCCAGAGGGCCGCACCGGGGGGCTACACCTTC CASSQRAAPGGYTF TRBV4-2 . TRBJ1-2 .